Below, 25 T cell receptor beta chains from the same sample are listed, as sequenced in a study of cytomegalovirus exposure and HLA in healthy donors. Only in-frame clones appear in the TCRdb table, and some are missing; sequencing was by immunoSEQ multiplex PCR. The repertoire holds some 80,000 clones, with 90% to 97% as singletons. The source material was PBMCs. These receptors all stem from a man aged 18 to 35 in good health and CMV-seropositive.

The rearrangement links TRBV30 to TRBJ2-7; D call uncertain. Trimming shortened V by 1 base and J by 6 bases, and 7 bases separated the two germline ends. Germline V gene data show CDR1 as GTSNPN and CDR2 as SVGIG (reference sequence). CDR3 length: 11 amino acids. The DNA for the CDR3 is TGTGCCTGGAGTGATTCAGGCGAGCAGTACTTC. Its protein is CAWSDSGEQYF.

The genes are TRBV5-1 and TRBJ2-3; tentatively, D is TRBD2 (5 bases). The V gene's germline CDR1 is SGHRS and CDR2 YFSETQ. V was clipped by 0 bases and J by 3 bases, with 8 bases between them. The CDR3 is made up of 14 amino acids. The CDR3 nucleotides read TGCGCCAGCAGCTTGGAAGCGGATACAGATACGCAGTATTTT. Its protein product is CASSLEADTDTQYF.

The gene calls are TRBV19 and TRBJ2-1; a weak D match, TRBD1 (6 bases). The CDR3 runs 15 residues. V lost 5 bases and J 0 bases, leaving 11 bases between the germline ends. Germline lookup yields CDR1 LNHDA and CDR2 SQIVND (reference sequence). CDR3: CASSARDNSYNEQFF. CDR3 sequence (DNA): TGTGCCAGTAGTGCCCGGGACAACTCCTACAATGAGCAGTTCTTC.

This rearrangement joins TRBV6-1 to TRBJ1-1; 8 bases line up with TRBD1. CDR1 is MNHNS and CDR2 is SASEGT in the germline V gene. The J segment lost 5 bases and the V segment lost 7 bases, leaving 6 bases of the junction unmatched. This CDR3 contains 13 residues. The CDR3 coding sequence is TGTGCCAGCACCGACAGGGGATGGACTGAAGCTTTCTTT. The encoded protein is CASTDRGWTEAFF.

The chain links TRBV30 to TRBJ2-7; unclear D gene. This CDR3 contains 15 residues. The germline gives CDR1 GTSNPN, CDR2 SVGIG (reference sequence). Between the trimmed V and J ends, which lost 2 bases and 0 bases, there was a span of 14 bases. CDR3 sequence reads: CAWSLRPASSYEQYF. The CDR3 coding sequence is TGTGCCTGGAGTCTCAGGCCTGCCTCCTCCTACGAGCAGTACTTC.

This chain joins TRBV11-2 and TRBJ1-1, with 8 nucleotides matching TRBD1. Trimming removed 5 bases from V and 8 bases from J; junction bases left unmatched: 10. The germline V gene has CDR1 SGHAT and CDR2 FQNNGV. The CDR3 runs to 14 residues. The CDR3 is CASSLLTRDREAFF. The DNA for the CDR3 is TGTGCCAGCAGCCTTCTTACCCGGGACAGGGAAGCTTTCTTT.

CDR3 sequence: CASSGTGVVNQPQHF. The CDR3, as DNA: TGTGCCAGCAGCGGGACAGGGGTCGTCAATCAGCCCCAGCATTTT. J is TRBJ1-5 and V is TRBV6-1, with TRBD1 identical over 10 bases. The length of the CDR3 is 15 residues. Germline lookup yields CDR1 MNHNS and CDR2 SASEGT. V shed 6 bases and J 3 bases; nucleotides not matched to a gene: 5.

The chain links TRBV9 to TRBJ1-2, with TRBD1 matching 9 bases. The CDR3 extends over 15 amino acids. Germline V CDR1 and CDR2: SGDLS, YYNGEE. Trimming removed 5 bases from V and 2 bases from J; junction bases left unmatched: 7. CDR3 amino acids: CASRTDRGGNYGYTF. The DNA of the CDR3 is TGTGCCAGCAGGACTGACAGGGGGGGAAACTATGGCTACACCTTC.

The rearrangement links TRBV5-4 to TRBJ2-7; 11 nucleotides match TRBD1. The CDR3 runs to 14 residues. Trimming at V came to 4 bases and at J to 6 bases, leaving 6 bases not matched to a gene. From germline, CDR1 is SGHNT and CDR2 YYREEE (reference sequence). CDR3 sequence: CASSPGQGAGEQYF. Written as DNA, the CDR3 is TGTGCCAGCAGCCCAGGACAGGGGGCGGGCGAGCAGTACTTC.

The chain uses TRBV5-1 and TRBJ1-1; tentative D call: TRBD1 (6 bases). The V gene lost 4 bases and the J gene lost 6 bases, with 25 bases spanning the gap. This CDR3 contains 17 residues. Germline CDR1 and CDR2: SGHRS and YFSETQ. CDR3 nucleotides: TGCGCCAGCAGCCCCCTAAATCAGACAGGCAGAACCTCTGAAGCTTTCTTT. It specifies CASSPLNQTGRTSEAFF.

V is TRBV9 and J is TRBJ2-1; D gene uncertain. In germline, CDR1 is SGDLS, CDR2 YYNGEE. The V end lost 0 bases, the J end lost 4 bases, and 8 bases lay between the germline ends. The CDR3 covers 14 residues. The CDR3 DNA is TGTGCCAGCAGCGTAGAAATCGGGTACAATGAGCAGTTCTTC. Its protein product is CASSVEIGYNEQFF.

This CDR3 reads CASSNGLADKNIQYF. CDR3 coding DNA: TGTGCCAGCAGCAACGGACTAGCGGACAAAAACATTCAGTACTTC. The chain combines TRBV6-1 with TRBJ2-4; TRBD2 matches at 10 bases. This CDR3 is 15 amino acids long. Unmatched junction bases numbered 5, after V lost 6 bases and J lost 3 bases. Germline loops: CDR1 MNHNS, CDR2 SASEGT.

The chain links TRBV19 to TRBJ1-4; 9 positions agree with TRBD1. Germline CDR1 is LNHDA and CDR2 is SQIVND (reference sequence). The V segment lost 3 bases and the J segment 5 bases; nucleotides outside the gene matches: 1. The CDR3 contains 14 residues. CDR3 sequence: CASSMGQGNEKLFF. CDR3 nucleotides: TGTGCCAGTAGTATGGGACAGGGAAATGAAAAACTGTTTTTT.

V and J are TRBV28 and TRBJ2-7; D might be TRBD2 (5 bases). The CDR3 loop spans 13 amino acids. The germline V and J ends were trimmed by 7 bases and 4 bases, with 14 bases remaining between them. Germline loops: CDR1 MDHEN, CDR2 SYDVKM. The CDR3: CASKPGYGYEQYF. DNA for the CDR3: TGTGCCAGCAAGCCGGGGTACGGATACGAGCAGTACTTC.

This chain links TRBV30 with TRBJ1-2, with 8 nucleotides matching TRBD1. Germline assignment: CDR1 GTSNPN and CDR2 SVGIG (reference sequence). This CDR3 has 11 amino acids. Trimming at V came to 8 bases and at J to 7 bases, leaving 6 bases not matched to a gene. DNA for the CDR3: TGTGCCCATGGAACAGGGGGTGGCTACACCTTC. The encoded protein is CAHGTGGGYTF.

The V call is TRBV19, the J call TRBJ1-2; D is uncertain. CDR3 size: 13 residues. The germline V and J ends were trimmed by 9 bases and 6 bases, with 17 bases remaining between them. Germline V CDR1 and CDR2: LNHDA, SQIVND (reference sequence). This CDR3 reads CASTSQLRDGYTF. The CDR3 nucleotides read TGTGCCAGCACTTCACAACTGCGGGATGGCTACACCTTC.

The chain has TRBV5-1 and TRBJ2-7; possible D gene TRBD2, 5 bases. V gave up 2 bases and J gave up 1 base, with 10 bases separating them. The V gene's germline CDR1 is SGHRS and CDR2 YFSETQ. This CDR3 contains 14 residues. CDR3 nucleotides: TGCGCCAGCAGCTTCGGAGCGGAGTCCTACGAGCAGTACTTC. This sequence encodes CASSFGAESYEQYF.

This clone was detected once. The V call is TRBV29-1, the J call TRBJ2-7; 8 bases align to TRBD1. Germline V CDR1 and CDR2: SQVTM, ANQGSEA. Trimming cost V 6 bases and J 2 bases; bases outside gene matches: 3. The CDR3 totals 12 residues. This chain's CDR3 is CSVRTGPYEQYF. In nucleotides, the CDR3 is TGCAGCGTCAGGACAGGGCCCTACGAGCAGTACTTC.

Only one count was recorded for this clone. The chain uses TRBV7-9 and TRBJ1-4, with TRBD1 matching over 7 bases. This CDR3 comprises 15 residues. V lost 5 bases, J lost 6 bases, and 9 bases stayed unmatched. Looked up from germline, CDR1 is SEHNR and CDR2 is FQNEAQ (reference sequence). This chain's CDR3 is CASSAQGNRYEKLFF. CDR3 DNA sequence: TGTGCCAGCAGCGCACAGGGGAACCGGTATGAAAAACTGTTTTTT.

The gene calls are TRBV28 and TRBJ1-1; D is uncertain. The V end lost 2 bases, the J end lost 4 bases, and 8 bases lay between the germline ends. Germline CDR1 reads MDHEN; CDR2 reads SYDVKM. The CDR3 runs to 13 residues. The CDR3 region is CASSLEGGTEAFF. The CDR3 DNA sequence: TGTGCCAGCAGTTTAGAGGGCGGCACTGAAGCTTTCTTT.

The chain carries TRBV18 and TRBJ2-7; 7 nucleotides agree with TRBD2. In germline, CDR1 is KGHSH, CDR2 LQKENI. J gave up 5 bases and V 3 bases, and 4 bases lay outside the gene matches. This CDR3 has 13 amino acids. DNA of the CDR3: TGTGCCAGCTCACCCACTAGCGAGGACGAGCAGTACTTC. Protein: CASSPTSEDEQYF.

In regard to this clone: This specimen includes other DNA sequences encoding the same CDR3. Written as DNA, the CDR3 is TGTGCCTCCTCGGCGGGAAACACCGGGGAGCTGTTTTTT. The encoded protein is CASSAGNTGELFF. The J gene is TRBJ2-2, the V gene TRBV6-4; weak D call: TRBD2 (6 bases). This CDR3 has 13 amino acids. Trimming stripped 11 bases from V and 2 bases from J, with 12 bases between. Germline V gene sequence: CDR1 MRHNA, CDR2 SNTAGT.

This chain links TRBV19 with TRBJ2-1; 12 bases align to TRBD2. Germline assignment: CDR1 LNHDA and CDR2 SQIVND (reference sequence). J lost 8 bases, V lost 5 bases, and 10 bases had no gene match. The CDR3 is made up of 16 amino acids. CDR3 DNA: TGTGCCAGTAGTCTGACTCTAGCGGGAGGGGTCCATGAGCAGTTCTTC. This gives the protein CASSLTLAGGVHEQFF.

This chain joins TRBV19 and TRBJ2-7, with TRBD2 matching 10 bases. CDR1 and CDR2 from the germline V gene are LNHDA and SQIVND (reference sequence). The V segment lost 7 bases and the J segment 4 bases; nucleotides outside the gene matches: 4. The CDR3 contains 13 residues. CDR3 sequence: CASKDSGRYEQYF. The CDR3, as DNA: TGTGCCAGTAAAGATAGCGGGAGGTACGAGCAGTACTTC.

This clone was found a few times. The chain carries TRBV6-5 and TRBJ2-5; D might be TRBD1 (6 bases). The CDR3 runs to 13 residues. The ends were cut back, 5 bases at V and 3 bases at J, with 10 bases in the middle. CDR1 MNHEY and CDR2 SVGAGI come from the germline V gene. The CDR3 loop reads CASSGPGEETQYF. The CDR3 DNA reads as TGTGCCAGCAGTGGACCAGGGGAAGAGACCCAGTACTTC.